The 8 T cell receptor beta chains below all came from one sample that was sequenced in a study of identifying expanded T cells in peripheral blood. Sequencing used immunoSEQ multiplex PCR; TCRdb keeps in-frame clones, though not all of them. Of 95,000 to 100,000 clones listed, approximately 90% are singletons. The sequenced material came from blood. The receptor source for this set is a person aged 18-69 years in good health.

The chain employs TRBV5-1 and TRBJ2-2; no clear D. Deletions cut 4 bases from V and 5 bases from J, with 12 bases between. This CDR3 has 14 amino acids. Germline V gene sequence: CDR1 SGHRS, CDR2 YFSETQ. The CDR3 DNA follows: TGCGCCAGCAGCAAAGGACCCCCGACCGGGGAGCTGTTTTTT. It translates to CASSKGPPTGELFF.

The chain joins TRBV5-5 to TRBJ2-3; perhaps D is TRBD1 or TRBD2 (6 bases each). The CDR3 spans 16 residues. In germline, CDR1 is SGHKS, CDR2 YYEKEE (reference sequence). V dropped 0 bases and J dropped 3 bases, with 14 bases sitting between them. As DNA, the CDR3 is TGTGCCAGCAGCTTGGCCCCGGGGGCGAGAACAGATACGCAGTATTTT. It yields the protein CASSLAPGARTDTQYF. The variable domain in full, with the rest retrieved from reference TRBV5-5 and TRBJ2-3, is DAGVTQSPTHLIKTRGQQVTLRCSPISGHKSVSWYQQVLGQGPQFIFQYYEKEERGRGNFPDRFSARQFPNYSSELNVNALLLGDSALYLCASSLAPGARTDTQYFGPGTRLTVL.

The rearrangement links TRBV7-9 to TRBJ2-1, with 8 bases identical to TRBD2. Per germline, CDR1 SEHNR and CDR2 FQNEAQ (reference sequence). The CDR3 has 15 amino acids. V shed 8 bases and J 7 bases; nucleotides not matched to a gene: 13. The CDR3 sequence: CASSLPAGGGNEQFF. CDR3 sequence (DNA): TGTGCCAGCTCACTTCCTGCGGGGGGAGGTAATGAGCAGTTCTTC. The variable domain in full, completed from reference TRBV7-9 and TRBJ2-1, reads DTGVSQNPRHKITKRGQNVTFRCDPISEHNRLYWYRQTLGQGPEFLTYFQNEAQLEKSRLLSDRFSAERPKGSFSTLEIQRTEQGDSAMYLCASSLPAGGGNEQFFGPGTRLTVL.

The chain employs TRBV28 and TRBJ2-7; D is unclear. CDR1 is MDHEN and CDR2 is SYDVKM in the germline V gene. The CDR3 runs 11 residues. Trimming removed 10 bases from V and 3 bases from J, with 10 bases in between. In DNA form, the CDR3 reads TGTGCCACCGATGAGAACTACGAGCAGTACTTC. It specifies CATDENYEQYF.

V gene TRBV30 combines with J gene TRBJ2-5, with 8 bases fitting TRBD2. The trim removed 7 bases at V and 5 bases at J, leaving 3 bases unmatched. CDR1 and CDR2 from the germline V gene are GTSNPN and SVGIG (reference sequence). This CDR3 spans 11 amino acids. Here the CDR3 reads CAFSGKETQYF. CDR3 DNA: TGTGCCTTTAGCGGGAAGGAGACCCAGTACTTC.

The V call is TRBV14, the J call TRBJ2-5; D is undetermined. The CDR3 extends over 14 amino acids. The germline gives CDR1 SGHDN, CDR2 FVKESK. The V end lost 1 base, the J end lost 3 bases, and 9 bases lay between the germline ends. The CDR3 coding sequence is TGTGCCAGCAGCCAAGGGCGCTCGGAAGAGACCCAGTACTTC. Translated, it gives CASSQGRSEETQYF.

V and J are TRBV5-5 and TRBJ2-7; D not certain. CDR1 SGHKS and CDR2 YYEKEE come from the germline V gene (reference sequence). The germline V and J ends were trimmed by 0 bases and 3 bases, with 10 bases remaining between them. CDR3 size: 14 residues. CDR3 sequence reads: CASSLGDARYEQYF. CDR3 coding DNA: TGTGCCAGCAGCTTGGGCGACGCCCGCTACGAGCAGTACTTC. The variable domain in full, completed from reference TRBV5-5 and TRBJ2-7, reads DAGVTQSPTHLIKTRGQQVTLRCSPISGHKSVSWYQQVLGQGPQFIFQYYEKEERGRGNFPDRFSARQFPNYSSELNVNALLLGDSALYLCASSLGDARYEQYFGPGTRLTVT.

The rearrangement uses TRBV10-3 and TRBJ2-1; a weak D match, TRBD2 (8 bases). The V gene's germline CDR1 is ENHRY and CDR2 SYGVKD. V lost 10 bases to trimming and J lost 9 bases, with 25 bases between them. The CDR3 contains 15 residues. As DNA, the CDR3 is TGTGCCACCCAGGGACAGCAACTAGCGGATGGTGAGCAGTTCTTC. Translating gives CATQGQQLADGEQFF.